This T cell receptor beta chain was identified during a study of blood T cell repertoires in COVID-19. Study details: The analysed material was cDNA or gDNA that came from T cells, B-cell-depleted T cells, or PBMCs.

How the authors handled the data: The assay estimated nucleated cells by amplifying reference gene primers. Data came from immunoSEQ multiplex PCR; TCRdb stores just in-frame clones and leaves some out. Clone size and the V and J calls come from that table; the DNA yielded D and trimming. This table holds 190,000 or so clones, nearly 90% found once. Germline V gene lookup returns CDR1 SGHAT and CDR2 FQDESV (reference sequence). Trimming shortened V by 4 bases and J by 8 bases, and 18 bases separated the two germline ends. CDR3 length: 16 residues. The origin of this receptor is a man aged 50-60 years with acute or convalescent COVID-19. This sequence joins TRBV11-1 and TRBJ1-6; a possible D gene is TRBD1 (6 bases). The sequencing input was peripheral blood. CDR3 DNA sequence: TGTGCCAGCAGCTCAGGACAGATCCTAAGTGATTCACCCCTCCACTTT. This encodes CASSSGQILSDSPLHF.